These 25 T cell receptor beta chains share one sample of origin, sequenced in a study of T cells after yellow fever vaccination. MiXCR, applied by TCRdb to the 5' RACE reads, yields one record per CDR3 protein. The profile shows around 160,000 distinct CDR3 sequences, around 7.2% of them singletons. The material sequenced was CD4+ T cells sorted from PBMCs, taken 5 to 6 days after the first yellow fever vaccination. The receptor set was obtained from a young man who received the YFV17D yellow fever vaccine.

In its sample, this clonotype was seen a few times. The V and J genes are TRBV5-1 and TRBJ1-1; D ambiguous. The CDR3 spans 16 residues. Germline assignment: CDR1 SGHRS and CDR2 YFSETQ. Trimming removed 0 bases from V and 1 base from J, with 13 bases in between. The CDR3 DNA reads TGCGCCAGCAGCTTGGCTCTCTCCCGAACGAACACTGAAGCTTTCTTT. Residues: CASSLALSRTNTEAFF.

This clonotype was recorded a few times. The V call is TRBV2, the J call TRBJ2-1; 7 nucleotides line up with TRBD2. Germline CDR1 is SNHLY and CDR2 is FYNNEI. The CDR3 sequence is 13 residues long. Written as DNA, the CDR3 is TGTGCGAGCGGAGCGGGGCTATACAATGAGCAGTTCTTC. It codes for CASGAGLYNEQFF.

This clonotype was detected ten times or more. The V call is TRBV7-9, the J call TRBJ2-5; D uncertain. V was clipped by 4 bases and J by 2 bases, with 11 bases between them. The length of the CDR3 is 14 residues. From germline, CDR1 is SEHNR and CDR2 FQNEAQ (reference sequence). CDR3 region: CASSYWALQETQYF. CDR3 DNA sequence: TGTGCCAGCAGCTACTGGGCTTTACAAGAGACCCAGTACTTC.

This clonotype was counted ten times or more. CDR3 in DNA: TGTGCCAGCAGTCGAACGACTCCTAGCTCCTACGAGCAGTACTTC. Its translation is CASSRTTPSSYEQYF. V and J are TRBV6-1 and TRBJ2-7; D unresolved. Trimming took 5 bases from V and 0 from J, leaving 14 bases between them. Germline V gene data show CDR1 as MNHNS and CDR2 as SASEGT. CDR3 size: 15 residues.

This clonotype was counted many times. The rearrangement joins TRBV19 to TRBJ2-2; possibly TRBD1 for D (5 bases). The CDR3 covers 14 residues. From germline, CDR1 is LNHDA and CDR2 SQIVND (reference sequence). Trimming removed 6 bases from V and 0 bases from J, with 8 bases in between. The CDR3 region has the DNA TGTGCCAGTAGAATGACAGCGAACACCGGGGAGCTGTTTTTT. Its translation is CASRMTANTGELFF.

This clonotype was seen a few times. The V gene is TRBV7-2, the J gene TRBJ2-5; the D is unclear. V lost 5 bases and J 5 bases, leaving 9 bases between the germline ends. In germline, CDR1 is SGHTA, CDR2 FQGNSA. This CDR3 has 12 amino acids. This CDR3 reads CASSGSRETQYF. The CDR3, as DNA: TGTGCCAGCAGCGGTTCCCGGGAGACCCAGTACTTC.

This clonotype was detected many times. The rearrangement links TRBV15 to TRBJ2-1, with D possibly TRBD2 on 5 matching bases. V was trimmed by 1 base and J by 0 bases, leaving 13 bases between them. Germline loops: CDR1 LNHNV, CDR2 YYDKDF (reference sequence). CDR3 length: 17 amino acids. The CDR3 loop reads CATSRAPTTSSYNEQFF. For the CDR3, the DNA is TGTGCCACCAGCAGAGCTCCGACTACAAGCTCCTACAATGAGCAGTTCTTC.

To note about this clonotype: It may be a read error: a sequence one base away is much more abundant. V and J are TRBV19 and TRBJ1-1; maybe TRBD1 (5 bases). Germline lookup yields CDR1 LNHDA and CDR2 SQIVND (reference sequence). This CDR3 has 14 residues. The V and J ends lost 6 bases and 3 bases respectively, with 14 bases between them. The CDR3 DNA reads as TGTGCCAGTAGAATTAACAGGTGGGACACTGAAGCTTTCTTT. This sequence encodes CASRINRWDTEAFF.

This clonotype was detected many times. This rearrangement joins TRBV7-2 to TRBJ2-1, with D perhaps TRBD1 (5 bases). The germline V gene encodes CDR1 SGHTA and CDR2 FQGNSA. CDR3 length: 15 amino acids. Trimming took 5 bases from V and 3 from J, leaving 14 bases between them. The CDR3 sequence is CASSRTRLDYNEQFF. CDR3 coding DNA: TGTGCCAGCAGCCGGACAAGGCTTGACTACAATGAGCAGTTCTTC.

This rearrangement joins TRBV28 to TRBJ1-1; D gene uncertain. CDR3 length: 16 residues. Trimming took 7 bases from V and 3 from J, leaving 21 bases between them. Germline CDR1 reads MDHEN; CDR2 reads SYDVKM. This CDR3 is CASIVSQGRPYTEAFF. The CDR3 DNA sequence: TGTGCCAGCATAGTGTCCCAAGGCAGGCCCTACACTGAAGCTTTCTTT. Full variable domain (remainder filled in from reference TRBV28 and TRBJ1-1): DVKVTQSSRYLVKRTGEKVFLECVQDMDHENMFWYRQDPGLGLRLIYFSYDVKMKEKGDIPEGYSVSREKKERFSLILESASTNQTSMYLCASIVSQGRPYTEAFFGQGTRLTVV.

This clonotype was seen at least ten times. V and J are TRBV6-2 or TRBV6-3 and TRBJ2-3; TRBD2 aligns across 9 bases. Trimming at V came to 4 bases and at J to 9 bases, leaving 8 bases not matched to a gene. Germline CDR1 is MNHEY and CDR2 is SVGEGT. This CDR3 has 14 amino acids. The chain's CDR3 is CASSSGLAKGTQYF. DNA of the CDR3: TGTGCCAGCAGTTCCGGACTAGCGAAGGGGACGCAGTATTTT.

This clonotype was seen repeatedly, ten times or more. V gene TRBV4-1 combines with J gene TRBJ2-4; TRBD2 might be the D (6 bases). The CDR3 spans 16 residues. Between the trimmed V and J ends, which lost 3 bases and 0 bases, there was a span of 12 bases. Germline lookup yields CDR1 MGHRA and CDR2 YSYEKL. DNA of the CDR3: TGCGCCAGCAGCCACCGACCGGGGGAAGCCAAAAACATTCAGTACTTC. It encodes CASSHRPGEAKNIQYF.

This clonotype was detected ten times or more. The V call is TRBV6-2 or TRBV6-3, the J call TRBJ1-1, with a tentative D call TRBD1 (6 bases). The CDR3 contains 16 residues. From germline, CDR1 is MNHEY and CDR2 SVGEGT. The V gene lost 4 bases and the J gene lost 6 bases, with 21 bases spanning the gap. CDR3 coding DNA: TGTGCCAGCAGTTTTGGGGTTACCGGGGGCCAGGCTGAAGCTTTCTTT. This sequence encodes CASSFGVTGGQAEAFF.

This clonotype was detected only a few times. This chain links TRBV11-3 with TRBJ2-1; 9 positions agree with TRBD2. Looked up from germline, CDR1 is SGHNT and CDR2 is YENEEA. The CDR3 consists of 17 residues. The V segment lost 5 bases and the J segment 4 bases; nucleotides outside the gene matches: 12. The CDR3 sequence is CASSPGSGRGGYNEQFF. CDR3 nucleotides: TGTGCCAGCAGCCCCGGGTCGGGGCGGGGGGGATACAATGAGCAGTTCTTC.

This clonotype was counted at least ten times. The chain uses TRBV14 and TRBJ1-1, with D possibly TRBD1 on 6 matching bases. V was trimmed by 0 bases and J by 8 bases, leaving 10 bases between them. Germline values: CDR1 SGHDN, CDR2 FVKESK. The CDR3 is made up of 13 amino acids. The CDR3 loop is CASSQDRGGEAFF. In DNA, the CDR3 is TGTGCCAGCAGCCAAGATAGGGGGGGAGAAGCTTTCTTT. The entire variable domain, with the rest obtained from reference TRBV14 and TRBJ1-1, is as follows: EAGVTQFPSHSVIEKGQTVTLRCDPISGHDNLYWYRRVMGKEIKFLLHFVKESKQDESGMPNNRFLAERTGGTYSTLKVQPAELEDSGVYFCASSQDRGGEAFFGQGTRLTVV.

The sample holds a few counts of this clonotype. This chain joins TRBV4-2 and TRBJ1-2; a possible D gene is TRBD1 (5 bases). Germline lookup yields CDR1 LGHNA and CDR2 YNFKEQ. The CDR3 consists of 13 residues. V lost 4 bases to trimming and J lost 8 bases, with 14 bases between them. The CDR3 sequence: CASSPGGVEGYTF. Written as DNA, the CDR3 is TGTGCCAGCAGCCCGGGGGGGGTGGAAGGCTACACCTTC.

This clonotype was counted many times. In DNA form, the CDR3 reads TGCGCCAGCAGCTTGAGGAGTGACGGGGGGGGCTACACCTTC. Protein: CASSLRSDGGGYTF. The chain couples TRBV5-1 to TRBJ1-2; the D gene is possibly TRBD1 (5 bases). Germline V gives CDR1 SGHRS, CDR2 YFSETQ. V lost 1 base and J 8 bases, leaving 15 bases between the germline ends. This CDR3 region has 14 residues.

This clonotype was detected only a few times. The genes are TRBV19 and TRBJ2-1, with 8 bases matching TRBD2. V shed 3 bases, J shed 4 bases, and the junction held 2 bases outside the gene matches. From germline, CDR1 is LNHDA and CDR2 SQIVND (reference sequence). The CDR3 is 14 amino acids. CDR3 region: CASSISGDYNEQFF. As DNA, the CDR3 is TGTGCCAGTAGTATTAGCGGGGATTACAATGAGCAGTTCTTC.

V usage is TRBV10-3 and J usage is TRBJ1-2; D possibly corresponds to TRBD1 (5 bases). Germline lookup yields CDR1 ENHRY and CDR2 SYGVKD. Trimming shortened V by 4 bases and J by 0 bases, and 12 bases separated the two germline ends. The CDR3 covers 15 residues. This CDR3 reads CAISGLGTANYGYTF. The CDR3 coding sequence is TGTGCCATCAGTGGCCTCGGGACTGCTAACTATGGCTACACCTTC.

In nucleotides, the CDR3 is TGTGCCAGCAGTACGATAACAGCCTACGAGCAGTACTTC. Translation gives CASSTITAYEQYF. This rearrangement joins TRBV6-1 to TRBJ2-7; D gene uncertain. The V gene's germline CDR1 is MNHNS and CDR2 SASEGT. The CDR3 runs 13 residues. Deletions cut 5 bases from V and 2 bases from J, with 10 bases between.

J is TRBJ2-6 and V is TRBV11-2; maybe TRBD2 (5 bases). CDR1 is SGHAT and CDR2 is FQNNGV in the germline V gene. The CDR3 contains 18 residues. With 4 bases removed from V and 0 bases from J, the gap between germline ends came to 16 bases. The CDR3 region has the DNA TGTGCCAGCAGCTATTCTTCGGGGTCCCGCTCTGGGGCCAACGTCCTGACTTTC. The encoded protein is CASSYSSGSRSGANVLTF.

In this sample, this clonotype turned up many times. The V call is TRBV10-3, the J call TRBJ2-1, with TRBD2 as a possible D gene (7 bases). In germline, CDR1 is ENHRY, CDR2 SYGVKD. Trimming removed 8 bases from V and 7 bases from J, with 15 bases in between. The CDR3 contains 13 residues. The CDR3 loop reads CAIREGGENEQFF. CDR3 sequence (DNA): TGTGCCATCCGAGAGGGGGGGGAGAATGAGCAGTTCTTC.

The rearrangement joins TRBV7-6 to TRBJ1-3; D not resolved. Trimming removed 5 bases from V and 2 bases from J, with 13 bases in between. This CDR3 is 15 amino acids long. The V gene's germline CDR1 is SGHVS and CDR2 FNYEAQ. CDR3 in amino acids: CASSAGREAGNTIYF. The CDR3 region has the DNA TGTGCCAGCAGCGCGGGGAGGGAGGCTGGAAACACCATATATTTT.

This clonotype was seen only a few times. The chain is built from TRBV7-6 and TRBJ2-2, with D tentatively TRBD2 (6 bases). Germline-derived CDR1 and CDR2 are SGHVS and FNYEAQ. The CDR3 extends over 15 amino acids. Trimming pared 5 bases from V and 0 bases from J, leaving 10 bases between. The CDR3 nucleotides are TGTGCCAGCAGCACGTCGGGGGCGAACACCGGGGAGCTGTTTTTT. This sequence encodes CASSTSGANTGELFF.

This clonotype has at least ten counts. V usage is TRBV18 and J usage is TRBJ2-3, with D maybe TRBD2 (5 bases). CDR3 length: 14 amino acids. Trimming removed 6 bases from V and 2 bases from J, with 12 bases in between. Germline loops: CDR1 KGHSH, CDR2 LQKENI. CDR3 residues: CASSPAAVTDTQYF. CDR3 DNA sequence: TGTGCCAGCTCCCCCGCAGCGGTCACAGATACGCAGTATTTT. The whole variable domain, filled in from reference TRBV18 and TRBJ2-3, reads NAGVMQNPRHLVRRRGQEARLRCSPMKGHSHVYWYRQLPEEGLKFMVYLQKENIIDESGMPKERFSAEFPKEGPSILRIQQVVRGDSAAYFCASSPAAVTDTQYFGPGTRLTVL.